The following is a TCR beta chain sequence with its context. From germline, CDR1 is SGHTA and CDR2 FQGNSA. V lost 3 bases to trimming and J lost 3 bases, with 9 bases between them. The CDR3 has 14 residues. The repertoire was sequenced with immunoSEQ multiplex PCR; TCRdb's copy has only in-frame clones and lacks some. Counted here are more than 450,000 clones, roughly 78% occurring once; the ten biggest clones make up around 13%. The source of the sample is a study of shared clonotypes between healthy human individuals. Sequenced sample: PBMCs. The origin of this receptor is a woman aged 40-49 years in good health. Some clones in this sample may be carry-over from other donors' samples. The rearrangement uses TRBV7-2 and TRBJ1-5, with D hard to call. The CDR3 is CASSFRGNNQPQHF. In nucleotides, the CDR3 is TGTGCCAGCAGCTTCCGGGGAAACAATCAGCCCCAGCATTTT.